The table lists the clone carrying this TCR beta chain with a few counts. Its antigen is not known. One entry per CDR3 protein, called by TCRdb with MiXCR from the 5' RACE reads. This table holds about 610,000 distinct CDR3 sequences, around a sixth found once. This record belongs to a study of T-cell memory formation after mild COVID-19. General study points: Cross-reactive memory seemingly joined, as some responding clones were found in pre-infection memory.

Germline values: CDR1 ENHRY, CDR2 SYGVKD. This CDR3 has 15 amino acids. V was cut by 4 bases and J by 3 bases, with 13 bases left in between. Sample: PBMCs or a T cell subset sorted from them (not recorded which). The TCR comes from an adult woman who had mild COVID-19 (a few samples of this study predate the infection). Cell type and time point are not known. The gene calls are TRBV10-3 and TRBJ2-4; tentatively, D is TRBD2 (6 bases). The CDR3 reads CAISGSGGVKNIQYF. The CDR3 DNA follows: TGTGCCATCAGTGGTTCAGGAGGGGTCAAAAACATTCAGTACTTC.